This T cell receptor beta chain was retrieved from a study of cytomegalovirus exposure and HLA in healthy donors. About the study: Around 80 million unique TCR sequences came from HLA-typed donors in an early release.

A note on this clone: Its antigen is still unknown.

Notes on the study in general: Using the classifier, cytomegalovirus status was reportedly diagnosed with high specificity and sensitivity. A later analysis found TCR association rates differed by HLA locus, highest for DRB1 and lowest for HLA-C. Indistinguishability led to the exclusion of some V segments, TRBV6-2 and TRBV6-3 included.

Germline-derived CDR1 and CDR2 are LGHNA and YNFKEQ. The CDR3 contains 20 residues. The ends lost 4 bases at V and 0 bases at J; junction bases unmatched: 18. The PCR ran on 60 Vbeta and 13 Jbeta primers. Only in-frame clones appear in the TCRdb table, and some are missing; sequencing was by immunoSEQ multiplex PCR. Its table lists more than 130,000 clones. Sequencing was done on a sample of PBMCs. This sequence originates from a man aged 35 to 55 in good health and CMV-seronegative. The chain couples TRBV4-2 to TRBJ1-1; 9 nucleotides agree with TRBD1. CDR3 region: CASSPQYPGQGRVMNTEAFF. The DNA of the CDR3 is TGTGCCAGCAGCCCTCAATACCCAGGACAGGGGCGAGTCATGAACACTGAAGCTTTCTTT.